This T cell receptor (beta chain) was sequenced for a study of blood T cell repertoires in COVID-19. Study background: Spain, Italy and the United States supplied samples that represented acute and convalescent COVID-19.

The table came from immunoSEQ multiplex PCR; TCRdb's copy has only in-frame clones and leaves some out. The data show 150,000 to 200,000 clones, approximately 90% seen once. The V gene end was trimmed by 4 bases and the J gene end by 7 bases; junction bases not matched to a gene: 2. Per germline, CDR1 SGHNT and CDR2 YENEEA. The CDR3 is made up of 12 amino acids. Participants reported their clinical history, and cohort assignment relied on those reports. Two negative PCRs, clearance, or symptom resolution were required of recovered Cohort 3 donors. The chain joins TRBV11-3 to TRBJ2-7, with 9 bases fitting TRBD1. The source of this sequence is a woman in her twenties or thirties who had recovered from COVID-19. The sample consisted of PBMCs or T cells enriched from blood (not recorded which). CDR3 sequence (DNA): TGTGCCAGCAGCTGGGGGACAGGGGAGCAGTACTTC. Translated: CASSWGTGEQYF.